Reported below is one TCR beta chain. In its sample, this clonotype was seen many times. Its recognized antigen is unknown. Base qualities are not at hand, and no much larger clone is one base apart. Unsorted PBMC libraries were generated from 2 million PBMCs stored in RNAlater at -80 °C until RNA extraction. Multiple sclerosis patients were enrolled in a US clinical protocol evaluating disease progression by magnetic resonance imaging. PBMCs were separated from peripheral blood using Ficoll-Hypaque density gradient centrifugation and then cryopreserved in liquid nitrogen. The sample originates from a study of neurological immune-mediated disorders (dated by TCRdb to about 2019). Regarding the study in general: Among the roughly 34 multiple sclerosis patients, relapsing-remitting MS was present in around 31 and secondary progressive MS was present in 3. Peripheral blood TCR-beta repertoires from HTLV-I-associated myelopathy (HAM/TSP) patients, multiple sclerosis patients and healthy controls were compared by UMI-based sequencing. The 106 TCR-beta libraries covered PBMC samples along with longitudinal samples, technical triplicates, and paired sorted CD4+ and CD8+ T-cell subsets. The cohort included approximately 68 subjects: about 15 with HAM/TSP, approximately 35 with multiple sclerosis, and approximately 20 healthy controls. General study outcomes and caveats: In a phylogenetic analysis, the repertoires of 18 out of 34 MS patients fell into a single cluster of related CDR3 sequences, pointing to a possible signature at the repertoire level. The highest TCR clonal expansion was observed in HAM/TSP patients, whereas the lowest was observed in MS patients, even when compared with healthy controls. Across subjects, expanded clones never shared an identical CDR3 amino acid sequence, which suggests that the TCR-beta repertoires in every group were private. No clinical or MRI features were associated with the MS cluster, and the authors said that larger cohorts are needed.

Deletion took 4 bases off V and 1 base off J, with a span of 13 bases between the germline ends. The CDR3, cysteine through phenylalanine, is 15 amino acids long. The CDR3 DNA has 45 bases and is translated from base 1. The germline V gene gives CDR1 as SNHLY and CDR2 as FYNNEI. cDNA was synthesized by template-switch 5'RACE using a primer with a 10-nucleotide random unique molecular identifier that tagged each TCR transcript. Each sequencing run produced over 160 million TCR-beta sequences covering 15-18 subjects. The RNeasy kit was used for extraction of total RNA. TCR-beta VDJ regions were amplified with primers for the TCR constant region and the 5'RACE anchor, using the KAPA Real-time Library Amplification kit. A first PCR added sample indexes and Illumina adaptors, after which a second PCR increased the library yield. After Ampure bead purification, the TCR product of roughly 650 bp was size-selected on a 2% E-gel SizeSelection system. Before pooling, libraries had their quality checked on a Bioanalyzer, their concentration measured with Qubit, and their quantity determined with the Kapa Library Quantification kit. An Illumina HiSeq 2500 was used to sequence the libraries paired-end at 2 x 150 bp. To increase sequence diversity, roughly 23-30% phiX was spiked into each library pool. On the study's bioinformatics: Quality-filtered reads were processed with the UMI-based MiGEC pipeline, and over 85% of raw TCR sequences were removed by the MiGEC pipeline during error correction. IMGT germline references were used for alignment of VDJ genes, and clonotypes were defined by a unique CDR3 amino acid sequence together with V-J genes. Clonal expansion, Shannon diversity and CDR3 relatedness (CalcPairwiseDistances, ClusterSamples) were evaluated with VDJtools, and phylogenetic trees were built with CLCbio workbench. A clone was classed as expanded if it had 8 or more unique UMIs, a cutoff based on coefficient-of-variation modelling across technical triplicates. The public reads were quality trimmed at Q25 with fastp and then assembled into clones with MiXCR by TCRdb, keeping productive beta chains. Every entry covers one CDR3 protein and lists the most common genes and DNA from its rows. These V and J calls rely on TCRdb rather than the paper's analysis. This sample gives about 46,000 distinct CDR3 sequences in total; 1.9% of them show up just once. In total, the top ten clones hold roughly 2% of the sample.

The sequence came from a woman aged 35 to 49 with multiple sclerosis. The rearranged segments are TRBV2 and TRBJ1-1; TRBD1 is a possible D gene, resting on 6 matching bases. Sequenced input: PBMCs. The CDR3 in this case is CASSAQGIGNTEAFF. Here is the DNA: TGTGCCAGCAGTGCACAGGGAATCGGGAACACTGAAGCTTTCTTT.